The source of this T cell receptor (beta chain) is a study of shared clonotypes between healthy human individuals. Broader study findings: Represented genetic and exposure-history diversity was restricted by having few donors. Lower generation probabilities were found for non-shared clonotypes than for those shared by all four donors.

Comments on this clone: The antigen remains undetermined.

An even split of each subset's genomic DNA across several immunoSEQ plates was performed. The protocol was immunoSEQ multiplex PCR, while the TCRdb copy is restricted to in-frame clones and leaves out a portion. Among fewer than 1 million clones, 90% to 97% were seen once, and the ten largest hold about 0.25%. This CDR3 contains 18 residues. The V gene's germline CDR1 is MNHEY and CDR2 SMNVEV (reference sequence). J was trimmed by 7 bases and V by 2 bases; bases with no gene match: 13. The naive CD8 population came from CD45RO-negative cells selected for CCR7, without terminally differentiated effector memory CD45RA+ cells.

The chain has TRBV27 and TRBJ2-1; TRBD1 matches at 11 bases. The source is a man aged 25-45 years in good health. Material for sequencing was naive CD8+ T cells sorted from blood. In DNA form, the CDR3 reads TGTGCCAGCAGTTTACACCCCGCACGCTGGGACAGGGGGAATGAGCAGTTCTTC. It yields the protein CASSLHPARWDRGNEQFF.